The entry below describes one T cell receptor (beta chain). Antigen specificity is unknown. Primers used in a second PCR of roughly 6 to 11 cycles were a sample-barcoded 5' primer and a J-beta primer mix. Via MiXCR, TCRdb re-called the 5' RACE reads, giving one row per CDR3 protein. The sample has about 1.8 million distinct CDR3 sequences; less than 50% are singletons. CDR3 size: 15 residues. Germline loops: CDR1 SEHNR, CDR2 FQNEAQ (reference sequence). V was pared by 1 base and J by 5 bases, with 14 bases between. These data are taken from a study of blood T cells in healthy people across ages. Regarding the study as a whole: PBMCs that were unsorted prevented a conclusive naive versus antigen-experienced comparison. The long-lived group displayed more naive CD4+ cells, plus higher diversity, than the aged donors did.

The material sequenced was blood. The TCR comes from a woman aged 35 to 49 in good health. This sequence joins TRBV7-9 and TRBJ2-5; D remains ambiguous. The CDR3 coding sequence is TGTGCCAGCAGCTTAGGAGATTTGGTAGGGGAGACCCAGTACTTC. As protein: CASSLGDLVGETQYF.